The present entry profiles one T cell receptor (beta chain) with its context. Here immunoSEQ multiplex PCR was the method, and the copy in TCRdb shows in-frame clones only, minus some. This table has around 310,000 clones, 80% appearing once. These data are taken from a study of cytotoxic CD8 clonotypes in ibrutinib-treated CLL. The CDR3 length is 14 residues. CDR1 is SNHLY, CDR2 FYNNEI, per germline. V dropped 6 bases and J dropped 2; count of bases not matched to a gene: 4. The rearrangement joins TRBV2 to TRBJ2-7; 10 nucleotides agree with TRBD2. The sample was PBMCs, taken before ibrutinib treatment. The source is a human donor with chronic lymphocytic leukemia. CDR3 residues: CASSNLAGAYEQYF. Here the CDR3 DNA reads TGTGCCAGCAGCAACCTAGCGGGGGCCTACGAGCAGTACTTC.